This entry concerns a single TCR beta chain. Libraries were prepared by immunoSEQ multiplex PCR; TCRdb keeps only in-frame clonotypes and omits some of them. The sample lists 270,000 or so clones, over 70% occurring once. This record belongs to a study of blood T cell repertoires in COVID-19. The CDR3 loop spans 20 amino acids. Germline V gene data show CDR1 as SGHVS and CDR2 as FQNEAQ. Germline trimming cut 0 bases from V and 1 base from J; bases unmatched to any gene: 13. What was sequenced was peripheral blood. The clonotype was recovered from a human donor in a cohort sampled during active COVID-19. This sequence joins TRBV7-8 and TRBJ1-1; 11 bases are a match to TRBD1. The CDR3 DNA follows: TGTGCCAGCAGCTTAGCGGGGTGGACAGGGGGCGGAAATCAGAACACTGAAGCTTTCTTT. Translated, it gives CASSLAGWTGGGNQNTEAFF.